The 9 T cell receptor beta chains given below trace back to one sample, sequenced in a study of blood T cell repertoires in COVID-19. Here immunoSEQ multiplex PCR was the method, and the copy in TCRdb shows in-frame clones only, minus some. This table has just over 65,000 clones, approximately 90% appearing once. The specimen was peripheral blood. The receptors here all came from a man younger than 45 with acute or convalescent COVID-19.

The chain has TRBV7-9 and TRBJ2-5, with 12 bases identical to TRBD2. Trimming took 6 bases from V and 5 from J; bases not matched to a gene: 4. The germline V gene has CDR1 SEHNR and CDR2 FQNEAQ (reference sequence). The CDR3 totals 14 residues. As DNA, the CDR3 is TGTGCCAGCAGGACTAGCGGGAGTGCTGAGACCCAGTACTTC. Its translation: CASRTSGSAETQYF. Using reference TRBV7-9 and TRBJ2-5 for the parts outside the CDR3, the full variable domain is DTGVSQNPRHKITKRGQNVTFRCDPISEHNRLYWYRQTLGQGPEFLTYFQNEAQLEKSRLLSDRFSAERPKGSFSTLEIQRTEQGDSAMYLCASRTSGSAETQYFGPGTRLLVL.

V usage is TRBV2 and J usage is TRBJ1-3, with a weak D call TRBD1 (5 bases). CDR1 SNHLY and CDR2 FYNNEI come from the germline V gene. The CDR3 extends over 13 amino acids. V was trimmed by 6 bases and J by 7 bases, leaving 13 bases between them. The CDR3, as DNA: TGTGCCAGCAGGAGGGGACTGATGAACACCATATATTTT. It translates to CASRRGLMNTIYF. Full variable domain (remainder filled in from reference TRBV2 and TRBJ1-3): EPEVTQTPSHQVTQMGQEVILRCVPISNHLYFYWYRQILGQKVEFLVSFYNNEISEKSEIFDDQFSVERPDGSNFTLKIRSTKLEDSAMYFCASRRGLMNTIYFGEGSWLTVV.

This rearrangement joins TRBV29-1 to TRBJ1-2; maybe TRBD1 (5 bases). The CDR3 covers 12 residues. Trimming stripped 6 bases from V and 8 bases from J, with 16 bases between. The V gene's germline CDR1 is SQVTM and CDR2 ANQGSEA. The CDR3 DNA reads as TGCAGCGTCACTTCGGCGGGGGAGGGCTACACCTTC. Its protein product is CSVTSAGEGYTF.

The genes are TRBV30 and TRBJ1-2, with 10 bases identical to TRBD1. CDR1 GTSNPN and CDR2 SVGIG come from the germline V gene (reference sequence). The V and J ends lost 0 bases and 4 bases, in that order; junction bases with no gene match: 5. This CDR3 has 15 amino acids. CDR3 in DNA: TGTGCCTGGAGTGTGGACAGGGGGACCGTCTATGGCTACACCTTC. As protein: CAWSVDRGTVYGYTF.

The rearrangement joins TRBV21-1 to TRBJ1-4. TRBV21-1 is classified as a pseudogene. CDR3 length: 12 amino acids. The CDR3 nucleotides read TGTGCCAGCAGCACCTATTTTGAAAAACTGTTTTTT. Its protein is CASSTYFEKLFF.

This clone has just one count. V gene TRBV2 combines with J gene TRBJ2-5; 9 bases align to TRBD2. V lost 1 base, J lost 5 bases, and 5 bases stayed unmatched. This CDR3 region has 15 residues. Germline CDR1 is SNHLY and CDR2 is FYNNEI. The CDR3 sequence: CASSEGGLATETQYF. In nucleotides, the CDR3 is TGTGCCAGCAGTGAAGGGGGACTAGCAACGGAGACCCAGTACTTC.

This rearrangement joins TRBV19 to TRBJ1-1; the match to TRBD1 covers 9 bases. Germline values: CDR1 LNHDA, CDR2 SQIVND (reference sequence). The ends lost 5 bases at V and 12 bases at J; junction bases unmatched: 13. The length of the CDR3 is 14 residues. The CDR3, as DNA: TGTGCCAGTAGTCGTCTAGGGGGACAGGGTCAGACTTTCTTT. It specifies CASSRLGGQGQTFF.

The chain recombines TRBV5-1 with TRBJ1-2, with 11 bases aligning to TRBD1. V lost 4 bases, J lost 7 bases, and 6 bases stayed unmatched. There are 14 residues in the CDR3. CDR1 is SGHRS and CDR2 is YFSETQ in the germline V gene. CDR3 protein: CASSNGQGALGYTF. CDR3 coding DNA: TGCGCCAGCAGCAACGGACAGGGGGCTCTTGGCTACACCTTC.

The chain couples TRBV6-5 to TRBJ2-1, with D unresolved. The germline gives CDR1 MNHEY, CDR2 SVGAGI. V was pared by 7 bases and J by 2 bases, with 9 bases between. This CDR3 contains 13 residues. The CDR3 nucleotides are TGTGCCAGCAATCTGGCCCCCTACAATGAGCAGTTCTTC. Amino acids: CASNLAPYNEQFF.